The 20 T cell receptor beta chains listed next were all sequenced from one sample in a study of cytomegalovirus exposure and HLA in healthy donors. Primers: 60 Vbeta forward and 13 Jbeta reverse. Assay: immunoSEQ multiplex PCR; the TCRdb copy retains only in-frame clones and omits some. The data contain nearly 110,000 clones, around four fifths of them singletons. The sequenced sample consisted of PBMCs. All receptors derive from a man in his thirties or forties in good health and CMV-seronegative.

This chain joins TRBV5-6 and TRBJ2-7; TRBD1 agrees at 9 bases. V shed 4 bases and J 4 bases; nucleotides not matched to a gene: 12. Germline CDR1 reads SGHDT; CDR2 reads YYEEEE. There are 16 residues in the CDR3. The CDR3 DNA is TGTGCCAGCAGCCTTACTTTGGGGACAGGGACTTACGAGCAGTACTTC. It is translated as CASSLTLGTGTYEQYF.

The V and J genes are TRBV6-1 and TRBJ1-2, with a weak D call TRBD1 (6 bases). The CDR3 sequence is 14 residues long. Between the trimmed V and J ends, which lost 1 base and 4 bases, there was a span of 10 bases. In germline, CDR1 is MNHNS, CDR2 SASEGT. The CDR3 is CASSEGGRGYGYTF. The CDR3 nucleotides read TGTGCCAGCAGTGAAGGGGGCAGGGGCTATGGCTACACCTTC.

Here the CDR3 reads CASSSQWGPGTSNHNEQFF. The DNA of the CDR3 is TGCGCCAGCAGCTCTCAATGGGGTCCCGGGACTAGCAACCACAATGAGCAGTTCTTC. The J gene is TRBJ2-1, the V gene TRBV4-1; 9 bases fit TRBD2. After removal of 5 bases from V and 5 bases from J, the junction contained 19 bases not matched to a gene. The CDR3 has 19 residues. CDR1 is MGHRA and CDR2 is YSYEKL in the germline V gene.

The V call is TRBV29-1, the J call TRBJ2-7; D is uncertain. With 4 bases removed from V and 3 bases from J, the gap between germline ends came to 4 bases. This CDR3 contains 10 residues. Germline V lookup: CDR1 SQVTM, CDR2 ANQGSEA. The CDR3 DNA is TGCAGCGTTGTCGTCTACGAGCAGTACTTC. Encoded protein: CSVVVYEQYF.

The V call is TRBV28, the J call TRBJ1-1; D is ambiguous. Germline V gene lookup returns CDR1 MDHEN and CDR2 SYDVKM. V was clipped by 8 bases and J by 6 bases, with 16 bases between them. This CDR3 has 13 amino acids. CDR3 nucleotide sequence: TGTGCCAGCTGGGCGTCCTCTCGCGCTGAAGCTTTCTTT. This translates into CASWASSRAEAFF.

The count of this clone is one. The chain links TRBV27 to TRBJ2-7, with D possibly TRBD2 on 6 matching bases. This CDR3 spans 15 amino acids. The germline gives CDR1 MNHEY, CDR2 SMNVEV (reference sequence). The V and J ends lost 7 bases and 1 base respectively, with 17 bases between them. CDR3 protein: CASTLRLDRSYEQYF. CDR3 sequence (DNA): TGTGCCAGCACCCTACGACTAGATAGATCCTACGAGCAGTACTTC.

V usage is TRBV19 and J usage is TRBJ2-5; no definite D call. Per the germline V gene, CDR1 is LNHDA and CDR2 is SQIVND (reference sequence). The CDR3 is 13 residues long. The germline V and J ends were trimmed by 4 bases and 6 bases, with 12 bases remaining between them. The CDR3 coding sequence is TGTGCCAGTAGTAAGCAGGATCGGAAGACCCAGTACTTC. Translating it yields CASSKQDRKTQYF.

The CDR3 nucleotides read TGCGCCAGCAGCCAAGGGGACCAGGGGGTGGCGCGGCAGTTCTTC. Its protein product is CASSQGDQGVARQFF. The rearrangement uses TRBV4-1 and TRBJ2-1; 7 nucleotides agree with TRBD1. The V gene end was trimmed by 1 base and the J gene end by 12 bases; junction bases not matched to a gene: 12. In germline, CDR1 is MGHRA, CDR2 YSYEKL. The CDR3 totals 15 residues.

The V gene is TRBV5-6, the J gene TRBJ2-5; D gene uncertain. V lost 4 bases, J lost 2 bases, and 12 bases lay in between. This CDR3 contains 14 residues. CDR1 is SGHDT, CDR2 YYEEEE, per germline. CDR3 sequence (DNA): TGTGCCAGCAGCCCCCGTGGGCTACAAGAGACCCAGTACTTC. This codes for CASSPRGLQETQYF.

The CDR3 spells CASSNGPGTSYEQYF. CDR3 nucleotides: TGTGCCAGCAGCAACGGACCCGGGACTAGCTACGAGCAGTACTTC. The chain links TRBV5-4 to TRBJ2-7; TRBD2 matches at 8 bases. CDR3 size: 15 residues. The V gene's germline CDR1 is SGHNT and CDR2 YYREEE (reference sequence). The trim removed 4 bases at V and 3 bases at J, leaving 9 bases unmatched.

CDR3 protein: CASSENTDTQYF. CDR3 sequence (DNA): TGTGCCAGCAGCGAGAACACAGATACGCAGTATTTT. The genes are TRBV7-9 and TRBJ2-3; D not certain. This CDR3 spans 12 amino acids. Germline values: CDR1 SEHNR, CDR2 FQNEAQ (reference sequence). V was pared by 5 bases and J by 2 bases, with 5 bases between.

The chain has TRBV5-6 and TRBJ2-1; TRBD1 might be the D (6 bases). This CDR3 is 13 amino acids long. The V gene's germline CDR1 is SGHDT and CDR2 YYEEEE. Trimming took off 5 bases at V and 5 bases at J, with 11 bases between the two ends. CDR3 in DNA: TGTGCCAGCAGGAAGGACAGCCACAATGAGCAGTTCTTC. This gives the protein CASRKDSHNEQFF.

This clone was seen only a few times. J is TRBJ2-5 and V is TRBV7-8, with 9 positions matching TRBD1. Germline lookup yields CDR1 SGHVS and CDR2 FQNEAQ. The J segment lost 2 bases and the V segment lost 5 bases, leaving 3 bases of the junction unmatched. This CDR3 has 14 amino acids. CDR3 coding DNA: TGTGCCAGCAGCCCCGGGACAGGGCAAGAGACCCAGTACTTC. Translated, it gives CASSPGTGQETQYF.

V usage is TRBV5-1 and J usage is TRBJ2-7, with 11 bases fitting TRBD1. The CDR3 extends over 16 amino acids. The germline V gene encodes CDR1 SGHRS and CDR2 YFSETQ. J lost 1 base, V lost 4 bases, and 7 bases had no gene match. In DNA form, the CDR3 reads TGCGCCAGCAGCCACACCGGGACAGGGGGTTCCTACGAGCAGTACTTC. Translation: CASSHTGTGGSYEQYF.

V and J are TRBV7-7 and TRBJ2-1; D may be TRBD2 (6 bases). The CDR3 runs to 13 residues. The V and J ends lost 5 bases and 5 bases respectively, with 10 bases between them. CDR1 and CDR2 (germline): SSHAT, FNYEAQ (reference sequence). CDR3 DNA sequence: TGTGCCAGCAGCCTGGGACTCAACAATGAGCAGTTCTTC. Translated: CASSLGLNNEQFF.

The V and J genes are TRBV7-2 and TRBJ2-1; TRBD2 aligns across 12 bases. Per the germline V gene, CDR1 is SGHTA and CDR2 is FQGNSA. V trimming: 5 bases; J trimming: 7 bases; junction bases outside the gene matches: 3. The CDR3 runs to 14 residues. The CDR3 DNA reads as TGTGCCAGCAGCCCCGGGACTAGCGGGAATGAGCAGTTCTTC. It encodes CASSPGTSGNEQFF.

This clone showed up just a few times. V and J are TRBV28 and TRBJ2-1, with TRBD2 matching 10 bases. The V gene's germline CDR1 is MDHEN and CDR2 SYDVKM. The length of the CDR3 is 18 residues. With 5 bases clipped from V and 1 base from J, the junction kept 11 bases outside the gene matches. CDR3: CASSPGLAEGGSYNEQFF. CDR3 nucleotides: TGTGCCAGCAGTCCCGGACTAGCGGAGGGGGGATCCTACAATGAGCAGTTCTTC.

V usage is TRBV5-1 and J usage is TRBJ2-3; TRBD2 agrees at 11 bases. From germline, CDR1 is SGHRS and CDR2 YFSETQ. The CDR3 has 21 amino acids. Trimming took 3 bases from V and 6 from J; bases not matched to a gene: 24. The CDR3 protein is CASSWTGTGTNLAGGYDTQYF. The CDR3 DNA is TGCGCCAGCAGCTGGACCGGGACAGGGACTAATCTAGCGGGAGGTTATGATACGCAGTATTTT.

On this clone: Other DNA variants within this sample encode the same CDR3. The CDR3 DNA is TGTGCCTGGGGGGGGAGCGGGGGGGCTGACACGCAGTATTTT. It codes for CAWGGSGGADTQYF. The chain is built from TRBV30 and TRBJ2-3; 10 nucleotides match TRBD2. The CDR3 is 14 residues long. Trimming at V came to 5 bases and at J to 9 bases, leaving 11 bases not matched to a gene. The germline V gene has CDR1 GTSNPN and CDR2 SVGIG (reference sequence).

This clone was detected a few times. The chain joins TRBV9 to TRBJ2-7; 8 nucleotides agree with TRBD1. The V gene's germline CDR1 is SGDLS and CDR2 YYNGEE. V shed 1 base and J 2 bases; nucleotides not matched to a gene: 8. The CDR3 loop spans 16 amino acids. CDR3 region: CASSVQGARSPYEQYF. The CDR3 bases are TGTGCCAGCAGCGTACAGGGGGCGCGGTCCCCCTACGAGCAGTACTTC.